This TCR beta chain was retrieved from a study of response to subunit inactivated influenza vaccine. One entry per CDR3 protein results from TCRdb running MiXCR on the RT-PCR reads. The table includes around 580,000 distinct CDR3 sequences, around 13% detected once. The CDR3 runs to 15 residues. With V trimmed by 7 bases and J by 4 bases, 11 bases remained unmatched. The germline CDR1 and CDR2 sequences are ENHRY and SYGVKD. This clonotype occurred a few times. Its antigen remains unknown. Notes on the study in general: The authors offered the suggestion that each seasonal influenza vaccination recruits few new T cells.

Sequenced material: PBMCs from blood, taken 11 to 12 days after vaccination. This TCR was recovered from a man aged 45-65 years who received an inactivated influenza vaccine. This chain links TRBV10-3 with TRBJ1-1; the match to TRBD1 covers 8 bases. The CDR3: CAITDRGLGSTEAFF. Here the CDR3 DNA reads TGTGCCATCACCGACAGGGGATTGGGAAGCACTGAAGCTTTCTTT.